The 21 T cell receptor beta chains below come from one sample, sequenced in a study of CD8+CD57+ T cells in acquired aplastic anemia (dated by TCRdb to the late 2010s). Sequencing relied on an Illumina HiSeq 2000. Profiling of TCR beta VDJ combinations and CDR3 sequences used genomic DNA as the template. The raw public data were reprocessed by TCRdb itself: fastp quality trimming at Q25, MiXCR clonotype calling, in-frame beta chains only. Entries that share a CDR3 protein sequence are merged under the most common genes and DNA. The table for this sample lists under 250,000 distinct CDR3 sequences; about a third of them were counted only once. The top ten constitute 1% to 1.3% of the sample. Sequencing was carried out using sorted CD4+, CD8+, or CD8+CD57+ T cells (not recorded which) from PBMCs. Source of these receptors: a human donor in good health, serving as a control.

This clonotype was observed many times. The V call is TRBV29-1, the J call TRBJ2-3; D is perhaps TRBD2 (6 bases). Trimming removed 8 bases at V and 6 bases at J, with 12 bases between. Germline lookup yields CDR1 SQVTM and CDR2 ANQGSEA. CDR3 size: 11 residues. The CDR3 protein is CSPKEGDTQYF. The CDR3 region has the DNA TGCAGCCCGAAGGAGGGCGATACGCAGTATTTT.

This clonotype was picked up many times. V gene TRBV4-1 combines with J gene TRBJ2-7, with 8 nucleotides matching TRBD2. This CDR3 spans 14 amino acids. Unmatched junction bases numbered 4, after V lost 3 bases and J lost 3 bases. Germline V gives CDR1 MGHRA, CDR2 YSYEKL. CDR3 region: CASSQRAGDYEQYF. The DNA for the CDR3 is TGCGCCAGCAGCCAGAGAGCGGGAGACTACGAGCAGTACTTC.

As for this clonotype: With a much larger clone just one base away, this may be a read error. This sequence joins TRBV10-3 and TRBJ1-5; D possibly corresponds to TRBD1 (5 bases). The CDR3 covers 17 residues. Germline-derived CDR1 and CDR2 are ENHRY and SYGVKD. This CDR3 is CASSYSRTGRFNQPQHF. DNA of the CDR3: TGTGCCAGCAGTTACTCTAGGACGGGACGGTTCAATCAGCCCCAGCATTTT.

This clonotype was seen at least ten times. The CDR3 region is CSARDPRGVAMNTEAFF. In DNA form, the CDR3 reads TGCAGTGCTAGAGATCCTCGGGGGGTAGCGATGAACACTGAAGCTTTCTTT. The V call is TRBV20-1, the J call TRBJ1-1, with a possible D match to TRBD1 (5 bases). This CDR3 has 17 residues. Germline assignment: CDR1 DFQATT and CDR2 SNEGSKA (reference sequence). Trimming removed 0 bases from V and 0 bases from J, with 17 bases in between.

The gene calls are TRBV4-2 and TRBJ1-3; D may be TRBD1 (5 bases). Germline V gives CDR1 LGHNA, CDR2 YNFKEQ. The CDR3 runs 18 residues. The ends were cut back, 1 base at V and 0 bases at J, with 16 bases in the middle. CDR3 loop: CASSQAPGPNFSGNTIYF. CDR3 bases: TGTGCCAGCAGCCAAGCCCCAGGGCCGAACTTCTCTGGAAACACCATATATTTT.

V usage is TRBV20-1 and J usage is TRBJ1-1; perhaps TRBD1 as D (6 bases). Germline CDR1 DFQATT, CDR2 SNEGSKA (reference sequence). This CDR3 region has 13 residues. Trimming cost V 1 base and J 3 bases, with 9 bases left between them. CDR3 amino acids: CSARARGDTEAFF. CDR3 nucleotides: TGCAGTGCTAGAGCCAGGGGAGACACTGAAGCTTTCTTT.

This chain links TRBV18 with TRBJ2-1; the match to TRBD2 covers 12 bases. Losses at the gene ends were 3 bases for V and 6 bases for J; bases not matched to a gene: 9. The CDR3 sequence is 17 residues long. CDR1 KGHSH and CDR2 LQKENI come from the germline V gene. The CDR3 reads CASSPLGTSGSPNEQFF. CDR3 coding DNA: TGTGCCAGCTCACCGCTAGGGACTAGCGGGTCCCCCAATGAGCAGTTCTTC. The full variable domain, its missing parts supplied by reference TRBV18 and TRBJ2-1, is NAGVMQNPRHLVRRRGQEARLRCSPMKGHSHVYWYRQLPEEGLKFMVYLQKENIIDESGMPKERFSAEFPKEGPSILRIQQVVRGDSAAYFCASSPLGTSGSPNEQFFGPGTRLTVL.

This chain links TRBV20-1 with TRBJ1-1; the D is unclear. Germline V gene data show CDR1 as DFQATT and CDR2 as SNEGSKA (reference sequence). Trimming removed 3 bases at V and 0 bases at J, with 8 bases between. The CDR3 spans 13 residues. The CDR3: CSASVDLNTEAFF. The CDR3 coding sequence is TGCAGTGCTAGCGTGGATCTGAACACTGAAGCTTTCTTT.

As DNA, the CDR3 is TGTGCCAGCAGCTTACGAGGTCAAGAGACCCAGTACTTC. It encodes CASSLRGQETQYF. The chain employs TRBV7-3 and TRBJ2-5, with D uncertain. V was shortened by 2 bases and J by 2 bases, with 6 bases between the two germline ends. The CDR3 consists of 13 residues. The germline V gene encodes CDR1 SGHTA and CDR2 FQGTGA.

The CDR3 region is CASSLVTGNNQPQHF. The CDR3 DNA is TGCGCCAGCAGCTTGGTCACAGGCAACAATCAGCCCCAGCATTTT. The genes are TRBV5-1 and TRBJ1-5, with a weak D call TRBD1 (5 bases). The CDR3 is made up of 15 amino acids. V dropped 0 bases and J dropped 3 bases, with 10 bases sitting between them. Germline lookup yields CDR1 SGHRS and CDR2 YFSETQ.

The genes are TRBV24-1 and TRBJ2-3; D is uncertain. The germline V and J ends were trimmed by 12 bases and 7 bases, with 16 bases remaining between them. The CDR3 loop spans 12 amino acids. CDR1 and CDR2 (germline): KGHDR, SFDVKD. The CDR3 region has the DNA TGTGCCCCCCGGCAGGTGACAAATACGCAGTATTTT. Residues: CAPRQVTNTQYF.

This clonotype was seen ten or more times. In DNA, the CDR3 is TGTGCCAGCAGCGTAGTTCCAGCGGGGGGGCAAGAGACCCAGTACTTC. Translation gives CASSVVPAGGQETQYF. The chain recombines TRBV9 with TRBJ2-5, with 10 bases fitting TRBD2. CDR1 SGDLS and CDR2 YYNGEE come from the germline V gene. The CDR3 length is 16 residues. J lost 2 bases, V lost 0 bases, and 4 bases had no gene match. Full variable domain (outside the CDR3, taken from reference TRBV9 and TRBJ2-5): DSGVTQTPKHLITATGQRVTLRCSPRSGDLSVYWYQQSLDQGLQFLIQYYNGEERAKGNILERFSAQQFPDLHSELNLSSLELGDSALYFCASSVVPAGGQETQYFGPGTRLLVL.

This clonotype was detected many times. V and J are TRBV20-1 and TRBJ1-3; no clear D. Deletions cut 0 bases from V and 0 bases from J, with 9 bases between. This CDR3 has 15 amino acids. Germline CDR1 reads DFQATT; CDR2 reads SNEGSKA (reference sequence). CDR3 DNA sequence: TGCAGTGCTAGAGATATAGGAAGCTCTGGAAACACCATATATTTT. Residues: CSARDIGSSGNTIYF.

This clonotype has a single count. This may be a read error, as it is one base from a much larger clone. The final CDR3 position lacks the conserved phenylalanine or tryptophan, pointing to a likely read error. J is TRBJ1-1 and V is TRBV5-1; D may be TRBD1 (6 bases). Trimming took off 0 bases at V and 11 bases at J, with 8 bases between the two ends. Germline V gene lookup returns CDR1 SGHRS and CDR2 YFSETQ. This CDR3 has 11 residues. This CDR3 is CASSLGGLAFL. DNA for the CDR3: TGCGCCAGCAGCTTGGGGGGGCTGGCTTTCCTT.

The genes are TRBV6-5 and TRBJ1-6; a weak D match, TRBD1 (5 bases). CDR3 length equals 15 residues. The germline gives CDR1 MNHEY, CDR2 SVGAGI. Trimming cost V 2 bases and J 10 bases, with 15 bases left between them. DNA of the CDR3: TGTGCCAGCAGTTACGGTCAGGGATTTGGGTCACCCCTCCACTTT. It encodes CASSYGQGFGSPLHF.

In this sample, this clonotype turned up many times. The chain combines TRBV20-1 with TRBJ1-1, with D maybe TRBD1 (5 bases). Germline-derived CDR1 and CDR2 are DFQATT and SNEGSKA (reference sequence). This CDR3 is 14 amino acids long. Between the trimmed V and J ends, which lost 1 base and 6 bases, there was a span of 15 bases. This CDR3 is CSARGRQQWAEAFF. CDR3 nucleotides: TGCAGTGCTAGAGGTCGACAGCAATGGGCTGAAGCTTTCTTT.

This clonotype was observed at least ten times. The chain recombines TRBV5-1 with TRBJ2-1, with 8 bases fitting TRBD1. The CDR3 sequence is 15 residues long. From germline, CDR1 is SGHRS and CDR2 YFSETQ. The V segment lost 4 bases and the J segment 5 bases; nucleotides outside the gene matches: 8. CDR3 region: CASSQDREKHNEQFF. As DNA, the CDR3 is TGCGCCAGCAGCCAGGACAGGGAGAAACACAATGAGCAGTTCTTC.

This clonotype occurred many times. CDR3 sequence: CASSSPMWGNGYTF. The CDR3 coding sequence is TGTGCCAGCAGCTCGCCGATGTGGGGAAATGGCTACACCTTC. V usage is TRBV5-5 and J usage is TRBJ1-2; the D is unclear. Trimming removed 3 bases from V and 6 bases from J, with 15 bases in between. In germline, CDR1 is SGHKS, CDR2 YYEKEE (reference sequence). CDR3 length: 14 amino acids.

This clonotype was seen many times. The chain combines TRBV25-1 with TRBJ1-4; tentative D call: TRBD1 (6 bases). Germline V lookup: CDR1 MGHDK, CDR2 SYGVNS. This CDR3 contains 17 residues. Trimming cost V 3 bases and J 2 bases, with 16 bases left between them. The CDR3 loop is CASSDFGGADTNEKLFF. As DNA, the CDR3 is TGTGCCAGCAGTGATTTTGGGGGCGCGGATACTAATGAAAAACTGTTTTTT.

This clonotype was seen many times. The chain combines TRBV20-1 with TRBJ2-7, with 7 bases aligning to TRBD2. V trimming: 4 bases; J trimming: 7 bases; junction bases outside the gene matches: 7. Per the germline V gene, CDR1 is DFQATT and CDR2 is SNEGSKA (reference sequence). CDR3 length: 12 residues. CDR3 coding DNA: TGCAGTGCTATCGGGACTACCTCAGAGCAGTACTTC. This gives the protein CSAIGTTSEQYF.

As concerns this clonotype: Given a much more abundant clone one base away, this may be a read error. The gene calls are TRBV5-1 and TRBJ1-2, with TRBD1 matching 11 bases. V was pared by 4 bases and J by 4 bases, with 12 bases of the junction left unmatched. The V gene's germline CDR1 is SGHRS and CDR2 YFSETQ. The CDR3 runs 17 residues. CDR3 amino acids: CASSTDRGHGDSYGYTF. The DNA of the CDR3 is TGCGCCAGCAGCACGGACAGGGGGCACGGGGATAGCTATGGCTACACCTTC.